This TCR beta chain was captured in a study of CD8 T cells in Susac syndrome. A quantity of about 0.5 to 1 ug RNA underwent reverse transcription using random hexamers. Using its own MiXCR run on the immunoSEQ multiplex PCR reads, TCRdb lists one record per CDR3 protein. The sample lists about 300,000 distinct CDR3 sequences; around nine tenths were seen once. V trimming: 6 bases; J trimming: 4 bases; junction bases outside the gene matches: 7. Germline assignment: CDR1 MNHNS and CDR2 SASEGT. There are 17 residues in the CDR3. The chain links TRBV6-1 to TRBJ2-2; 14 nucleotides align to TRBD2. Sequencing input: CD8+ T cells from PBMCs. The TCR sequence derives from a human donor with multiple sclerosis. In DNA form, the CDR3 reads TGTGCCAGCAGCCAGACTAGCGGGAGGGCTGGCACCGGGGAGCTGTTTTTT. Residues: CASSQTSGRAGTGELFF.